The subject of this entry is one T cell receptor beta chain. This sample was included in a study of blood T cell repertoires in COVID-19. Whole-study context: From the United States, Italy and Spain came samples of acute and convalescent COVID-19. The analysed material was cDNA or gDNA that came from T cells, B-cell-depleted T cells, or PBMCs.

Repertoires were generated with immunoSEQ multiplex PCR, while TCRdb's copy carries only in-frame clones and drops some. This table holds under 150,000 clones, 84% found once. Cohorts were determined from participant-reported clinical history. This receptor was taken from a man aged 45-65 years in a cohort exposed to, infected with or recovered from COVID-19 (not recorded which). Material for sequencing was PBMCs or T cells enriched from blood (not recorded which).

CDR3 residues: CASSVTDTQYF. The CDR3 nucleotides read TGTGCCAGCAGTGTAACAGATACGCAGTATTTT. The gene calls are TRBV2 and TRBJ2-3; D ambiguous. The germline gives CDR1 SNHLY, CDR2 FYNNEI. This CDR3 has 11 residues. V dropped 4 bases and J dropped 3 bases, with 2 bases sitting between them. Full variable domain (remainder filled in from reference TRBV2 and TRBJ2-3): EPEVTQTPSHQVTQMGQEVILRCVPISNHLYFYWYRQILGQKVEFLVSFYNNEISEKSEIFDDQFSVERPDGSNFTLKIRSTKLEDSAMYFCASSVTDTQYFGPGTRLTVL.